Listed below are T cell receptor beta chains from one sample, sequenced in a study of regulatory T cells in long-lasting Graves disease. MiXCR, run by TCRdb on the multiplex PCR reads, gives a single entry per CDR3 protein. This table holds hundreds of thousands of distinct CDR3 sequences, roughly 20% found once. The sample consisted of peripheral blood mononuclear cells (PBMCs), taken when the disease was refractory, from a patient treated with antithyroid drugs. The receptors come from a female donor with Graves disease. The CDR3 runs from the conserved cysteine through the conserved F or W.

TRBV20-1	CSARTVDIQYF
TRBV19	CASSIAGRGSNQPQHF
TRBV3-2	CASSPEVDTEAFF
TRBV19	CASSIGGTGNYGYTF
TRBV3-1	CASSQYRNPTPGTTETQYF
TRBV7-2	CASSPDSGMYTDTQYF
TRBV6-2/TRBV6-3	CASSRGGSGETQYF
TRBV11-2	CASSLVWDSSYEQYF
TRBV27	CASTGANSYGYTF
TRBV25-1	CASSPEGPSGTDTQYF
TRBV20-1	CSAREGTSAYNSPLHF
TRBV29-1	CSDRQGLNTEAFF
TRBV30	CAWSVLIGTGELFF
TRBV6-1	CASNRPGDYGYTF
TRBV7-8	CASSSTTSGGETQYF
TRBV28	CASSHSDYQPQHF
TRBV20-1	CSARSSWAGWETQYF
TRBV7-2	CASSSEYRDPRGYTF
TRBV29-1	CSVQDSYGYTF
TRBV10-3	CAISAIRTGVYEQYF
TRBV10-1	CASSEAGFREQYF
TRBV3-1	CASSQAPPFRTEAFF
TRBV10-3	CAISARGETEAFF
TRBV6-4	CASSYSGLNYEQYF
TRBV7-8	CASSLEAGFPREQYF
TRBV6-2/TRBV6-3	CASSYPGINYGYTF
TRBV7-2	CASSRLGPYEQYF
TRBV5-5	CASSLELLLGTEAYEQYF
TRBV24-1	CATSDAGTSGRAWGTGELFF
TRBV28	CASSLLGSHIKSVSYEQYF
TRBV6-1	CASSPGKGATNEKLFF
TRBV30	CAWSPDRGQPQHF
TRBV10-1	CASSQGHEGNQPQHF
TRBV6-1	CASSGPTEREGIFTDTQYF
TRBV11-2	CASSYGNEQYF
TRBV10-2	CASSRQTSYEQYF
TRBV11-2	CASSLENRGRASFDEKLFF
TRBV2	CASTIQGAINYGYTF
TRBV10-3	CAISNMDSSGANVLTF
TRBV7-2	CASSPDRNTNTEAFF
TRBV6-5	CASSYSRTNTEAFF